This T cell receptor (beta chain) comes out of a study of T cell repertoires in cytomegalovirus infection. Background on the study: Public TCR beta signature analysis indicated the presence of both CMV infection and matching HLA type. Study-level results: Totalled public TCR beta family frequency picked out people who carried CMV plus the relevant HLA. HLA-C-restricted CMV-specific TCR beta clonotypes were dominant in the ex vivo response.

One entry per CDR3 protein, called by TCRdb with MiXCR from the reads. In the table there are around 130,000 distinct CDR3 sequences, about 10% of which are singletons. Regarding this clonotype: Its target is not known.

Material for sequencing was PBMCs. This sequence was found in a human donor in good health (CMV status not recorded). Some clones in this sample may be carry-over from other donors' samples.

This chain's CDR3 is CASSLTARGVSGANVLTF. The DNA for the CDR3 is TGTGCCAGCAGCTTAACTGCCAGGGGTGTCTCTGGGGCCAACGTCCTGACTTTC. This chain uses TRBV7-6 with TRBJ2-6; possibly TRBD1 for D (6 bases). V lost 2 bases and J 0 bases, leaving 14 bases between the germline ends. Germline loops: CDR1 SGHVS, CDR2 FNYEAQ. The CDR3 runs to 18 residues. Full variable domain (remainder filled in from reference TRBV7-6 and TRBJ2-6): GAGVSQSPRYKVTKRGQDVALRCDPISGHVSLYWYRQALGQGPEFLTYFNYEAQQDKSGLPNDRFSAERPEGSISTLTIQRTEQRDSAMYRCASSLTARGVSGANVLTFGAGSRLTVL.